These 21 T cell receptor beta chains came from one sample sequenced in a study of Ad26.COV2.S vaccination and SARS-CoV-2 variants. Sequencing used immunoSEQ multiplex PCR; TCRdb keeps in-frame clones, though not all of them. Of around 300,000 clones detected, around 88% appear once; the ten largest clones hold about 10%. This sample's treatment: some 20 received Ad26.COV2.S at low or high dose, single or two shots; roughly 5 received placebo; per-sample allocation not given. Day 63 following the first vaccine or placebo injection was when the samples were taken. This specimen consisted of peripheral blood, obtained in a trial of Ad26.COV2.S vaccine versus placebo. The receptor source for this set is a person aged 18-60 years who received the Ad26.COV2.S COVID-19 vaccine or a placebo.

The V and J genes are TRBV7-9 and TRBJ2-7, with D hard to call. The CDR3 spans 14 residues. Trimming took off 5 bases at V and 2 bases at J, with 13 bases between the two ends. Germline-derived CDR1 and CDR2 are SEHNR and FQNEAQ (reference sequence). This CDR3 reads CASSPRSAAYEQYF. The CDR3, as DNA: TGTGCCAGCAGCCCCCGGTCAGCAGCCTACGAGCAGTACTTC.

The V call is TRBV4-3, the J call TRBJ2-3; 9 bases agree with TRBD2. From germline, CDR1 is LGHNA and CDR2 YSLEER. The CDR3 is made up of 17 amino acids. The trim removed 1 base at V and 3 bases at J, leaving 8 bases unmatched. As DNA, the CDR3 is TGCGCCAGCAGCCAAGTCCTAGCGGGATGGGGTACAGATACGCAGTATTTT. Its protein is CASSQVLAGWGTDTQYF.

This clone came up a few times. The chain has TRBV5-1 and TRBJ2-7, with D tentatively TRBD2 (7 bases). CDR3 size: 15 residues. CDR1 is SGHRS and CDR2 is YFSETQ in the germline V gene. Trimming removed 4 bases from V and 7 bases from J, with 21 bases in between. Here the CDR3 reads CASSQGAGALVEQYF. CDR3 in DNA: TGCGCCAGCAGCCAAGGGGCGGGGGCCCTAGTGGAGCAGTACTTC.

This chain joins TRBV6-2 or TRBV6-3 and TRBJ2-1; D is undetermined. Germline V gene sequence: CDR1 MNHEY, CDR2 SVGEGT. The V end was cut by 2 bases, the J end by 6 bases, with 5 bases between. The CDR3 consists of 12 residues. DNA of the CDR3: TGTGCCAGCAGTTACGATCGCAATGAGCAGTTCTTC. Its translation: CASSYDRNEQFF.

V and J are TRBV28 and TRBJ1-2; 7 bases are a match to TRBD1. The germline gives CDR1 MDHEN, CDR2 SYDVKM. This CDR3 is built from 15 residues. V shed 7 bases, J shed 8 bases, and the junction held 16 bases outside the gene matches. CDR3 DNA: TGTGCCAGCACCTCCGAGGGGGCAGGCGAACGGGGCTACACCTTC. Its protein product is CASTSEGAGERGYTF.

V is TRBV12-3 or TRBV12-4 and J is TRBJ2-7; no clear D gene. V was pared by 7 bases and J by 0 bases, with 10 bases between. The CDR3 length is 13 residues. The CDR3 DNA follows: TGTGCCAGCACCTTCGCAGACTCCTACGAGCAGTACTTC. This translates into CASTFADSYEQYF.

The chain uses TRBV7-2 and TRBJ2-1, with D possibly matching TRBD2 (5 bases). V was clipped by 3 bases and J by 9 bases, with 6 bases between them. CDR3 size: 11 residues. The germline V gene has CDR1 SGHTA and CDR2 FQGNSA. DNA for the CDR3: TGTGCCAGCAGCTTTGAGGGTGAGCAGTTCTTC. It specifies CASSFEGEQFF.

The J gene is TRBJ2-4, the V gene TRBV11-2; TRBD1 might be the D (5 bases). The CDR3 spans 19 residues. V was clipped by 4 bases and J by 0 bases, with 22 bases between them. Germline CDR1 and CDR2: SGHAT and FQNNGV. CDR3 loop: CASSSQGGQIKLAKNIQYF. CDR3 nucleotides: TGTGCCAGCAGCTCCCAGGGCGGTCAGATCAAACTAGCCAAAAACATTCAGTACTTC. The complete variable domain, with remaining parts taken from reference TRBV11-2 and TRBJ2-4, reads EAGVAQSPRYKIIEKRQSVAFWCNPISGHATLYWYQQILGQGPKLLIQFQNNGVVDDSQLPKDRFSAERLKGVDSTLKIQPAKLEDSAVYLCASSSQGGQIKLAKNIQYFGAGTRLSVL.

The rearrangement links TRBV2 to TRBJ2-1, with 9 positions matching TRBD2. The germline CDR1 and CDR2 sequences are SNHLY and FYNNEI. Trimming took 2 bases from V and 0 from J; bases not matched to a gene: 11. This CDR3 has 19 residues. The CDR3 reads CASSERLAEITSSYNEQFF. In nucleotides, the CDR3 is TGTGCCAGCAGTGAACGACTAGCGGAAATAACGAGCTCCTACAATGAGCAGTTCTTC.

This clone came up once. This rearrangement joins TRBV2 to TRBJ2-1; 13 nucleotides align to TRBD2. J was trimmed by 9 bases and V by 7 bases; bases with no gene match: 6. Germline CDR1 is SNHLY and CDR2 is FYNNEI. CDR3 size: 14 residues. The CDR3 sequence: CASITSGRGGEQFF. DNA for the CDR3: TGTGCCAGCATTACTAGCGGGAGGGGGGGTGAGCAGTTCTTC.

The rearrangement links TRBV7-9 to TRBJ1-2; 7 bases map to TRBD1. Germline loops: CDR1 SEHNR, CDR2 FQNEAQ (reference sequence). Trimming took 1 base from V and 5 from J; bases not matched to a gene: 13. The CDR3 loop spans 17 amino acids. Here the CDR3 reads CASSLDISGGRGYGYTF. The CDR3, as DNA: TGTGCCAGCAGCTTAGACATATCAGGGGGACGGGGATATGGCTACACCTTC.

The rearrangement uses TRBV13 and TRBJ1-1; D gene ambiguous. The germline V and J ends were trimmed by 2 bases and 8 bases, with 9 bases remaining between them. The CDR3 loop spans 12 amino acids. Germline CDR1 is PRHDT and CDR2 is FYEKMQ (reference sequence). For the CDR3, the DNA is TGTGCCAGCAGCTTATTCGCGTCGGAAGCTTTCTTT. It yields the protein CASSLFASEAFF. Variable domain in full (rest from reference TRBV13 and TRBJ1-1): AAGVIQSPRHLIKEKRETATLKCYPIPRHDTVYWYQQGPGQDPQFLISFYEKMQSDKGSIPDRFSAQQFSDYHSELNMSSLELGDSALYFCASSLFASEAFFGQGTRLTVV.

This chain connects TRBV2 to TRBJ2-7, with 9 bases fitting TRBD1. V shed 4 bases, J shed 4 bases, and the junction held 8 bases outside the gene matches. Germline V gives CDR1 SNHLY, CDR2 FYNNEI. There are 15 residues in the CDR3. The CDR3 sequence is CASSAGTGRLYEQYF. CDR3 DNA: TGTGCCAGCAGTGCCGGGACAGGGAGATTATACGAGCAGTACTTC.

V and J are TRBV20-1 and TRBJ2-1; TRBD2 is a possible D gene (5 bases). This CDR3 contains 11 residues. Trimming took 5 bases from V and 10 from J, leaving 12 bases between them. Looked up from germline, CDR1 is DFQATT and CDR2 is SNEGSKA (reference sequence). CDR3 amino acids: CSAWAPGEQFF. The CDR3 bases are TGCAGTGCTTGGGCCCCGGGGGAGCAGTTCTTC.

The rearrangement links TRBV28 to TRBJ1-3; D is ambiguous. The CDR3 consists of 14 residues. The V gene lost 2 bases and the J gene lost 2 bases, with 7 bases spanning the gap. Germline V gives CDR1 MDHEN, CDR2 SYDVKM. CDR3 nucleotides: TGTGCCAGCAGTTTAAATGGAGCTGGAAACACCATATATTTT. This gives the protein CASSLNGAGNTIYF.

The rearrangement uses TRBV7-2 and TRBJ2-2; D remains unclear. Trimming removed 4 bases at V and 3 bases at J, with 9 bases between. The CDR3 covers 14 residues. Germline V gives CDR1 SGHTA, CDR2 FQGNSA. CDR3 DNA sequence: TGTGCCAGCAGCTCGGACGGTCACACCGGGGAGCTGTTTTTT. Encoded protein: CASSSDGHTGELFF.

The DNA for the CDR3 is TGTGCCAGCAGCCCAATCGTCACAGATACGCAGTATTTT. Encoded protein: CASSPIVTDTQYF. The chain is built from TRBV7-2 and TRBJ2-3; D unresolved. V was pared by 5 bases and J by 2 bases, with 8 bases between. In germline, CDR1 is SGHTA, CDR2 FQGNSA. This CDR3 contains 13 residues.

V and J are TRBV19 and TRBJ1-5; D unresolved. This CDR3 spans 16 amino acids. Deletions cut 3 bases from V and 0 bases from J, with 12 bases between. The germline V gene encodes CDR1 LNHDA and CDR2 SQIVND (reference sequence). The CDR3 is CASSIRAASSNQPQHF. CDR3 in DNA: TGTGCCAGTAGTATTCGGGCAGCTTCTAGCAATCAGCCCCAGCATTTT.

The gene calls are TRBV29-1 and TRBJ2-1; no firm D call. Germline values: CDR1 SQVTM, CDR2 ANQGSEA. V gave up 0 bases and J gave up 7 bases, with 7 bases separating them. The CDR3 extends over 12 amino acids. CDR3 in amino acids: CSVEDHLNEQFF. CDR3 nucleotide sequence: TGCAGCGTTGAAGATCACTTGAATGAGCAGTTCTTC.

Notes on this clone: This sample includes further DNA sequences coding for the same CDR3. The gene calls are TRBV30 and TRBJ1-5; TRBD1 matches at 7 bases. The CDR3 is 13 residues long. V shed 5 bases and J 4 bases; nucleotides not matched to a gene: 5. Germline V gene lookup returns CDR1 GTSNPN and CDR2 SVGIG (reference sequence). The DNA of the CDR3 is TGTGCCTGGGCAGGGGGAGGTAATCAGCCCCAGCATTTT. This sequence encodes CAWAGGGNQPQHF.

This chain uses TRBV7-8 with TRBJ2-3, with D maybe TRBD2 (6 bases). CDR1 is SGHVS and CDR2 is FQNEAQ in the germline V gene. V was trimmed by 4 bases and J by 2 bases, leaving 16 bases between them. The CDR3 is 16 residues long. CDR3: CASSYSRGLSTDTQYF. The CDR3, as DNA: TGTGCCAGCAGCTACTCGCGGGGACTTTCCACAGATACGCAGTATTTT.